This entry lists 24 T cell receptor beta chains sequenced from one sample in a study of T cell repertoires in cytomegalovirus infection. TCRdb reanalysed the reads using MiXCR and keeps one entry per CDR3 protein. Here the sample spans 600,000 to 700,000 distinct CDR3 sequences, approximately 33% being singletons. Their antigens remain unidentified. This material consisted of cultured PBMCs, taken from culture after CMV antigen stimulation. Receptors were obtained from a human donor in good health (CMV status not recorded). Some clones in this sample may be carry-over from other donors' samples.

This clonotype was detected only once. CDR3 sequence (DNA): TGTGCCAGCAGCTTATCGACCCCGAGGGTTTCACCCCTCCACTTT. It encodes CASSLSTPRVSPLHF. J is TRBJ1-6 and V is TRBV7-9, with D unclear. The CDR3 extends over 15 amino acids. With 2 bases removed from V and 9 bases from J, the gap between germline ends came to 14 bases. Per the germline V gene, CDR1 is SEHNR and CDR2 is FQNEAQ (reference sequence).

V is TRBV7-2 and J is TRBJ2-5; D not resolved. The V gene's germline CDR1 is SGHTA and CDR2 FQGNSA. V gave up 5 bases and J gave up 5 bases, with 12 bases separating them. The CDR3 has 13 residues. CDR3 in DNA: TGTGCCAGCAGCCGAGCCCAACGGGAGACCCAGTACTTC. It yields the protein CASSRAQRETQYF.

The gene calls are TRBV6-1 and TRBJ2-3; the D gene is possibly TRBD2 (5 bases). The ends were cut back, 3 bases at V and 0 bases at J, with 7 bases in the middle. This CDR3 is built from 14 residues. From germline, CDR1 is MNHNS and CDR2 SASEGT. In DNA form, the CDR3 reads TGTGCCAGCAGTGACCGGACTAGCACAGATACGCAGTATTTT. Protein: CASSDRTSTDTQYF.

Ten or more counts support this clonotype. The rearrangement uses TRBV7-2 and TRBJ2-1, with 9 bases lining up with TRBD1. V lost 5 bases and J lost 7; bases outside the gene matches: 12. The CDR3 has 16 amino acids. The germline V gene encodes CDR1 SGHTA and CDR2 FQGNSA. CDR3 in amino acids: CASSAAGTGYMNEQFF. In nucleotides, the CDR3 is TGTGCCAGCAGCGCGGCCGGGACAGGGTATATGAATGAGCAGTTCTTC.

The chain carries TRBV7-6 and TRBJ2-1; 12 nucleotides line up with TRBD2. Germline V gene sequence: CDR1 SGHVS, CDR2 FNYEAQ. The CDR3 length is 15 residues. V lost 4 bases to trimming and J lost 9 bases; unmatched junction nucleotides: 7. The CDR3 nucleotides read TGTGCCAGCAGCTGGCAGACTAGCGGGAGTCCTGAGCAGTTCTTC. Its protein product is CASSWQTSGSPEQFF.

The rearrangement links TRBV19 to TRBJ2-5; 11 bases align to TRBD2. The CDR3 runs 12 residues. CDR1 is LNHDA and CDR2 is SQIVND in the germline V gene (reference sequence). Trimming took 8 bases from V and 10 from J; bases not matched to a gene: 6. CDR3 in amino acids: CASDSGRGGQYF. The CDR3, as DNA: TGTGCCAGTGATAGCGGGAGGGGAGGCCAGTACTTC.

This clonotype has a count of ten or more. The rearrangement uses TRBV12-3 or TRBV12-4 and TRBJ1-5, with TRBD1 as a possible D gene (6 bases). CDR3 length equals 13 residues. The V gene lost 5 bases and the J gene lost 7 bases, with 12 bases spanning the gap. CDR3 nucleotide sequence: TGTGCCAGCAGTACTGAAGGACAGCAGCCCCAGCATTTT. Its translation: CASSTEGQQPQHF.

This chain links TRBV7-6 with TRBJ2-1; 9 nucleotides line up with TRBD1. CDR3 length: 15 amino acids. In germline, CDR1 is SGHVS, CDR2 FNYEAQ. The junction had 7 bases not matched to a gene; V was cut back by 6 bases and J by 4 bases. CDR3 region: CASSRLGQGYNEQFF. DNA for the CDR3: TGTGCCAGCAGTCGCCTGGGACAGGGATACAATGAGCAGTTCTTC.

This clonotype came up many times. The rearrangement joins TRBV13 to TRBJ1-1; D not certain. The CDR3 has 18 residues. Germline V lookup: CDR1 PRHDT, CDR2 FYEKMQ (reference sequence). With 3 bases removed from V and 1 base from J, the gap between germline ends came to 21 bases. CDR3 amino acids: CASSLPFGWARENTEAFF. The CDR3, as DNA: TGTGCCAGCAGCTTGCCGTTTGGTTGGGCAAGAGAGAACACTGAAGCTTTCTTT.

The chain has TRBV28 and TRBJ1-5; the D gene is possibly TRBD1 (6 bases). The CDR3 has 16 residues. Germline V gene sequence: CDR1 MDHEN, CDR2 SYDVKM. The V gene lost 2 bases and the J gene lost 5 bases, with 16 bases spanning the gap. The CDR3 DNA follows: TGTGCCAGCAGTTTAATAGGGGGGGCGCGGGATCAGCCCCAGCATTTT. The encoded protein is CASSLIGGARDQPQHF. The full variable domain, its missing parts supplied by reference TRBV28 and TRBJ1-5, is DVKVTQSSRYLVKRTGEKVFLECVQDMDHENMFWYRQDPGLGLRLIYFSYDVKMKEKGDIPEGYSVSREKKERFSLILESASTNQTSMYLCASSLIGGARDQPQHFGDGTRLSIL.

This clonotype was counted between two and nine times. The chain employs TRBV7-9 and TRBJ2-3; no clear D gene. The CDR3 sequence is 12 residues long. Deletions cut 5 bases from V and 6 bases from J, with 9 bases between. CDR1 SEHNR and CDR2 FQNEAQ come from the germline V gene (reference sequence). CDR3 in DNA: TGTGCCAGCAGCCTTACAATGGATACGCAGTATTTT. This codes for CASSLTMDTQYF.

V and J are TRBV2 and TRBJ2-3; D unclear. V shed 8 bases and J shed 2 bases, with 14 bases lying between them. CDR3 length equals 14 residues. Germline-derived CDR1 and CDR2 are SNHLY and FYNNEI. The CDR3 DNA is TGTGCCAGCCGGGCTCTCCAGGTCACAGATACGCAGTATTTT. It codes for CASRALQVTDTQYF.

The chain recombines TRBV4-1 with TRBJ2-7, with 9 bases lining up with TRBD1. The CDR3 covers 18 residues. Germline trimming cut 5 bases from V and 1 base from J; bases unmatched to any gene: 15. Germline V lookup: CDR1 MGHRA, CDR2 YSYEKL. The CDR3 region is CASSLANVQGARSYEQYF. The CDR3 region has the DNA TGCGCCAGCAGCTTGGCAAATGTACAGGGGGCGCGATCCTACGAGCAGTACTTC.

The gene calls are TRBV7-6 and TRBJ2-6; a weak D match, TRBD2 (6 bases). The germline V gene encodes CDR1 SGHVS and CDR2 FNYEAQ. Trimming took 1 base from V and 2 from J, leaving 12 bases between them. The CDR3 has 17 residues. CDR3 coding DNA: TGTGCCAGCAGCTTAGGGGGAGGTCCTCCTGGGGCCAACGTCCTGACTTTC. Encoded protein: CASSLGGGPPGANVLTF.

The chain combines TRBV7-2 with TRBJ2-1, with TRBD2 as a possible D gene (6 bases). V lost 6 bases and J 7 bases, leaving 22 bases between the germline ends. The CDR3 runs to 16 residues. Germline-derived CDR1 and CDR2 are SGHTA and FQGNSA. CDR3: CASSPRTAGELNEQFF. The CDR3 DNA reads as TGTGCCAGCAGTCCCCGAACAGCGGGCGAACTAAATGAGCAGTTCTTC.

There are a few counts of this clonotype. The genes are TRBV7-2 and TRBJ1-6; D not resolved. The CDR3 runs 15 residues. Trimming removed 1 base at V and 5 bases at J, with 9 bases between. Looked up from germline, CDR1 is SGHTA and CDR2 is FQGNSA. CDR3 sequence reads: CASSLVPQNNSPLHF. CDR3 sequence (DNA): TGTGCCAGCAGCTTAGTCCCACAGAATAATTCACCCCTCCACTTT.

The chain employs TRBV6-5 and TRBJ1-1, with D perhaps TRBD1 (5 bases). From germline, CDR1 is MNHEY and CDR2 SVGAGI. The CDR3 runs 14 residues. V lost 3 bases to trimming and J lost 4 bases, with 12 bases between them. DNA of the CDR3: TGTGCCAGCAGTTATGACAGAACCATCACTGAAGCTTTCTTT. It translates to CASSYDRTITEAFF.

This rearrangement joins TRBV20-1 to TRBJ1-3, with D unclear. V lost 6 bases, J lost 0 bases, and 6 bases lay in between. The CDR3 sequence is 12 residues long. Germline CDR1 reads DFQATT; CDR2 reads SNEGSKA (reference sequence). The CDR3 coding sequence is TGCAGTGCCGGCTACTCTGGAAACACCATATATTTT. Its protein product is CSAGYSGNTIYF.

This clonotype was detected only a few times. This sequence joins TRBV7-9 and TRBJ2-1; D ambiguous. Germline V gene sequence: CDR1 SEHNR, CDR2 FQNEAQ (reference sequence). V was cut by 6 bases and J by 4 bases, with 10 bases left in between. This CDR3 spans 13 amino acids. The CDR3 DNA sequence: TGTGCCAGCAGTAAAACTGGTTACAATGAGCAGTTCTTC. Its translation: CASSKTGYNEQFF.

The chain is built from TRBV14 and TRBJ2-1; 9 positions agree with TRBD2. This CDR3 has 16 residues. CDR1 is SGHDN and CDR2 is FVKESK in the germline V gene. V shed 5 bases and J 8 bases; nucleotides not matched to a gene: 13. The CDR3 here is CASSTTRHSGSDEQFF. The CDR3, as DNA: TGTGCCAGCAGCACCACTAGACATAGCGGGAGCGATGAGCAGTTCTTC.

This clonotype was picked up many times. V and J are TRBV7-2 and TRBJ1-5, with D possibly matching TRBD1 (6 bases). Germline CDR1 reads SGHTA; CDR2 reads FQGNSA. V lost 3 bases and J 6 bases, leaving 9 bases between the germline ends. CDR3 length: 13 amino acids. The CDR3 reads CASSLEGVQPQHF. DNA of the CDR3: TGTGCCAGCAGCTTGGAGGGGGTTCAGCCCCAGCATTTT.

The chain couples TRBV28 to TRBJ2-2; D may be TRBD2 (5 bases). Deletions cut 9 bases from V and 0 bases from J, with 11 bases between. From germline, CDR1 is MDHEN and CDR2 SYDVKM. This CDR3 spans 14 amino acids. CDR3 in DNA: TGTGCCAGTCTGACGGGGACGAACACCGGGGAGCTGTTTTTT. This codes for CASLTGTNTGELFF.

This CDR3 reads CASSYAGGNYEQYF. The CDR3 DNA reads TGTGCCAGCAGTTACGCAGGGGGCAATTACGAGCAGTACTTC. The chain carries TRBV28 and TRBJ2-7; 8 nucleotides align to TRBD1. Germline loops: CDR1 MDHEN, CDR2 SYDVKM. V dropped 4 bases and J dropped 4; count of bases not matched to a gene: 6. The CDR3 has 14 residues.

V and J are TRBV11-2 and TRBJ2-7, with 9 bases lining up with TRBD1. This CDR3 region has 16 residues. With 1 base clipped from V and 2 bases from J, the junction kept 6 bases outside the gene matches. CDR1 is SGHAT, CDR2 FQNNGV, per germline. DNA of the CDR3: TGTGCCAGCAGCTTAGGCCGGGGGACAGGGACCTACGAGCAGTACTTC. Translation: CASSLGRGTGTYEQYF.